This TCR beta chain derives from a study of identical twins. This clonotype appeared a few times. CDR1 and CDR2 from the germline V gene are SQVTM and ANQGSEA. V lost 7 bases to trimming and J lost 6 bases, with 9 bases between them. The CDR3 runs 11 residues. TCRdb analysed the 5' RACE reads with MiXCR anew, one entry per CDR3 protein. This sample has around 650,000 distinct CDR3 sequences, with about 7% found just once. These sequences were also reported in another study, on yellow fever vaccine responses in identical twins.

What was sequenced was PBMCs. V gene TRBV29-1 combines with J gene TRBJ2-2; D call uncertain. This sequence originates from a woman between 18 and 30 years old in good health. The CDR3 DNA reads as TGCAGCGGATATACGGCCGGGGAGCTGTTTTTT. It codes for CSGYTAGELFF.